The next 18 T cell receptor beta chains were all read from a single sample in a study of T-cell memory formation after mild COVID-19. MiXCR, applied by TCRdb to the 5' RACE reads, yields one record per CDR3 protein. The profile shows about 270,000 distinct CDR3 sequences, around 16% of them singletons. Sequencing was done on a sample of PBMCs or a T cell subset sorted from them (not recorded which). Receptors were obtained from a man in his late teens or twenties who had mild COVID-19 (a few samples of this study predate the infection). Cell type and time point are not known.

This clonotype was seen more than once but under ten times. This rearrangement joins TRBV7-2 to TRBJ1-4; D is ambiguous. Germline loops: CDR1 SGHTA, CDR2 FQGNSA. CDR3 length: 17 amino acids. Trimming took off 5 bases at V and 0 bases at J, with 16 bases between the two ends. The CDR3 sequence is CASSARTTVATNEKLFF. The CDR3 nucleotides are TGTGCCAGCAGCGCCAGGACCACAGTCGCAACTAATGAAAAACTGTTTTTT.

This clonotype was detected a few times. CDR3 sequence: CASSPRDRGQSYGYTF. The DNA of the CDR3 is TGTGCCAGCAGCCCGCGGGACAGGGGGCAGAGCTATGGCTACACCTTC. The rearrangement uses TRBV9 and TRBJ1-2; 12 nucleotides line up with TRBD1. V lost 4 bases, J lost 4 bases, and 8 bases stayed unmatched. Germline V CDR1 and CDR2: SGDLS, YYNGEE. There are 16 residues in the CDR3. Full variable domain (missing parts from reference TRBV9 and TRBJ1-2): DSGVTQTPKHLITATGQRVTLRCSPRSGDLSVYWYQQSLDQGLQFLIQYYNGEERAKGNILERFSAQQFPDLHSELNLSSLELGDSALYFCASSPRDRGQSYGYTFGSGTRLTVV.

The table lists this clonotype with a few counts. This chain joins TRBV7-8 and TRBJ2-5; perhaps TRBD1 as D (5 bases). Germline assignment: CDR1 SGHVS and CDR2 FQNEAQ. This CDR3 contains 14 residues. Trimming took off 4 bases at V and 2 bases at J, with 11 bases between the two ends. CDR3 protein: CASSSVTAQETQYF. The CDR3 region has the DNA TGTGCCAGCAGCTCAGTGACAGCGCAAGAGACCCAGTACTTC.

This clonotype was picked up a small number of times. The chain is built from TRBV20-1 and TRBJ1-2; TRBD1 might be the D (6 bases). Looked up from germline, CDR1 is DFQATT and CDR2 is SNEGSKA (reference sequence). The germline V and J ends were trimmed by 4 bases and 3 bases, with 15 bases remaining between them. This CDR3 comprises 14 residues. CDR3 coding DNA: TGCAGTGCTATGATCCGCGGACAGTACTATGGCTACACCTTC. Translation: CSAMIRGQYYGYTF.

This clonotype was picked up a small number of times. The V and J genes are TRBV6-6 and TRBJ1-1; 11 nucleotides line up with TRBD1. With V trimmed by 4 bases and J by 0 bases, 4 bases remained unmatched. CDR1 is MNHNY, CDR2 SVGAGI, per germline (reference sequence). The CDR3 is made up of 16 amino acids. For the CDR3, the DNA is TGTGCCAGCAGTTCTGGACAGGGGGCGATGAACACTGAAGCTTTCTTT. Residues: CASSSGQGAMNTEAFF.

This clonotype occurred a few times. This chain joins TRBV6-2 or TRBV6-3 and TRBJ2-2; no clear D gene. The CDR3 totals 11 residues. The germline V and J ends were trimmed by 8 bases and 13 bases, with 14 bases remaining between them. The germline V gene has CDR1 MNHEY and CDR2 SVGEGT. The CDR3 coding sequence is TGTGCCAGCCGACTCGTCTCGAGGCTGTTTTTT. Translated: CASRLVSRLFF.

V and J are TRBV12-3 or TRBV12-4 and TRBJ2-6; no definite D call. This CDR3 comprises 14 residues. With 6 bases removed from V and 0 bases from J, the gap between germline ends came to 6 bases. CDR3 in DNA: TGTGCCAGCAGCGTGCACTCTGGGGCCAACGTCCTGACTTTC. Translated: CASSVHSGANVLTF.

V is TRBV7-2 and J is TRBJ2-3, with D maybe TRBD1 (5 bases). Trimming left V 6 bases short and J 5 bases short, with 12 bases between. Germline values: CDR1 SGHTA, CDR2 FQGNSA. The CDR3 spans 13 residues. This CDR3 reads CASRKSRVDTQYF. CDR3 bases: TGTGCCAGCAGGAAATCCAGGGTAGATACGCAGTATTTT.

This clonotype has more than one count but fewer than ten. The V gene is TRBV5-1, the J gene TRBJ2-7; 13 bases fit TRBD2. V was pared by 2 bases and J by 2 bases, with 1 base of the junction left unmatched. This CDR3 has 15 amino acids. Germline loops: CDR1 SGHRS, CDR2 YFSETQ. The CDR3 loop is CASSFGTSGTYEQYF. CDR3 nucleotides: TGCGCCAGCAGCTTTGGGACTAGCGGGACCTACGAGCAGTACTTC. The complete variable domain, with remaining parts taken from reference TRBV5-1 and TRBJ2-7, reads KAGVTQTPRYLIKTRGQQVTLSCSPISGHRSVSWYQQTPGQGLQFLFEYFSETQRNKGNFPGRFSGRQFSNSRSEMNVSTLELGDSALYLCASSFGTSGTYEQYFGPGTRLTVT.

CDR3: CSARGDRAEAFF. For the CDR3, the DNA is TGCAGTGCTAGAGGGGACAGGGCTGAAGCTTTCTTT. The chain links TRBV20-1 to TRBJ1-1; 9 positions match TRBD1. The CDR3 has 12 residues. Germline V lookup: CDR1 DFQATT, CDR2 SNEGSKA (reference sequence). The J segment lost 6 bases and the V segment lost 1 base, leaving 0 bases of the junction unmatched.

This clonotype was detected many times. The rearrangement links TRBV7-8 to TRBJ2-3; 7 nucleotides match TRBD1. After removal of 7 bases from V and 3 bases from J, the junction contained 13 bases not matched to a gene. The CDR3 runs 16 residues. Germline loops: CDR1 SGHVS, CDR2 FQNEAQ. Here the CDR3 DNA reads TGTGCCAGCACCTCAGTGGAGGCCAGGGGGACAGATACGCAGTATTTT. Translated, it gives CASTSVEARGTDTQYF. The variable domain in full, completed from reference TRBV7-8 and TRBJ2-3, reads GAGVSQSPRYKVAKRGQDVALRCDPISGHVSLFWYQQALGQGPEFLTYFQNEAQLDKSGLPSDRFFAERPEGSVSTLKIQRTQQEDSAVYLCASTSVEARGTDTQYFGPGTRLTVL.

The rearrangement uses TRBV10-3 and TRBJ2-1, with 12 bases matching TRBD2. The germline V gene has CDR1 ENHRY and CDR2 SYGVKD. Unmatched junction bases numbered 2, after V lost 0 bases and J lost 8 bases. CDR3 length: 15 residues. This chain's CDR3 is CAISESSSGGDEQFF. The CDR3 DNA reads TGTGCCATCAGTGAGTCGTCTAGCGGGGGGGATGAGCAGTTCTTC.

The CDR3 loop is CASRQGDGYTF. The CDR3 DNA follows: TGTGCCAGCAGACAGGGTGATGGCTACACCTTC. The V call is TRBV6-6, the J call TRBJ1-2, with a tentative D call TRBD1 (6 bases). With 6 bases removed from V and 6 bases from J, the gap between germline ends came to 8 bases. The length of the CDR3 is 11 residues. Germline-derived CDR1 and CDR2 are MNHNY and SVGAGI (reference sequence).

The J gene is TRBJ1-5, the V gene TRBV7-9; no clear D gene. V was pared by 3 bases and J by 5 bases, with 8 bases between. In germline, CDR1 is SEHNR, CDR2 FQNEAQ (reference sequence). The CDR3 has 13 residues. DNA for the CDR3: TGTGCCAGCAGCTTGGGCGGGTATCAGCCCCAGCATTTT. The encoded protein is CASSLGGYQPQHF. The full variable domain, with the rest looked up from reference TRBV7-9 and TRBJ1-5, is DTGVSQNPRHKITKRGQNVTFRCDPISEHNRLYWYRQTLGQGPEFLTYFQNEAQLEKSRLLSDRFSAERPKGSFSTLEIQRTEQGDSAMYLCASSLGGYQPQHFGDGTRLSIL.

This clonotype was detected a few times. The rearrangement links TRBV9 to TRBJ2-3; D unclear. V shed 3 bases and J shed 6 bases, with 11 bases lying between them. The CDR3 length is 13 residues. Per germline, CDR1 SGDLS and CDR2 YYNGEE. CDR3 region: CASSGNFGDTQYF. CDR3 coding DNA: TGTGCCAGCAGCGGAAATTTTGGGGATACGCAGTATTTT.

V usage is TRBV4-2 and J usage is TRBJ1-6; unclear D gene. V was cut by 5 bases and J by 8 bases, with 7 bases left in between. CDR1 is LGHNA, CDR2 YNFKEQ, per germline. The CDR3 sequence is 12 residues long. DNA for the CDR3: TGTGCCAGCAGCGGTGTGGATTCACCCCTCCACTTT. Translated: CASSGVDSPLHF.

In its sample, this clonotype was seen a few times. This chain links TRBV28 with TRBJ2-3; 10 bases match TRBD2. V lost 3 bases to trimming and J lost 2 bases; unmatched junction nucleotides: 14. Germline CDR1 and CDR2: MDHEN and SYDVKM. This CDR3 is 19 amino acids long. The CDR3 spells CASSLPRASGGRDTDTQYF. CDR3 nucleotides: TGTGCCAGCAGTTTGCCCCGAGCTAGCGGGGGACGTGACACAGATACGCAGTATTTT.

This clonotype has a handful of counts. The rearrangement uses TRBV5-1 and TRBJ2-2; TRBD1 matches 7 bases. With 2 bases clipped from V and 0 bases from J, the junction kept 10 bases outside the gene matches. The CDR3 is made up of 18 amino acids. From germline, CDR1 is SGHRS and CDR2 YFSETQ. This CDR3 reads CASSFGTAALSNTGELFF. CDR3 coding DNA: TGCGCCAGCAGCTTCGGGACAGCGGCTTTATCGAACACCGGGGAGCTGTTTTTT.